A single sample is the source of the 17 T cell receptor beta chains below, sequenced in a study of identical twins. TCRdb reanalysed the 5' RACE reads using MiXCR and keeps one entry per CDR3 protein. The sample yields 700,000 or so distinct CDR3 sequences, around 8.6% seen once. These data were also filed under a second study, of yellow fever vaccine responses in identical twins.

Sequenced material: PBMCs. These receptors originate from a woman between 18 and 30 years old in good health.

V is TRBV3-1 and J is TRBJ1-4, with D hard to call. CDR1 and CDR2 (germline): LGHDT, YNNKEL (reference sequence). Trimming took off 5 bases at V and 0 bases at J, with 10 bases between the two ends. The CDR3 loop spans 15 amino acids. The CDR3: CASSYIGATNEKLFF. The CDR3 region has the DNA TGTGCCAGCAGCTATATCGGCGCAACTAATGAAAAACTGTTTTTT.

The chain has TRBV21-1 and TRBJ2-5; the D call TRBD2 from the table was never checked on the DNA. TRBV21-1 is noted as a pseudogene. This CDR3 has 19 amino acids. This chain's CDR3 is CASSKEGGPGLAVSETQYF. CDR3 sequence (DNA): TGTGCCAGCAGCAAAGAGGGTGGACCTGGACTAGCGGTTTCAGAGACCCAGTACTTC.

This chain connects TRBV12-3 or TRBV12-4 to TRBJ2-1, with 12 bases fitting TRBD2. This CDR3 has 18 residues. V lost 5 bases to trimming and J lost 0 bases; unmatched junction nucleotides: 8. CDR3 DNA sequence: TGTGCCAGCAGTGGTCTAGCGGGAGGGCCGGGCTCCTACAATGAGCAGTTCTTC. Translation gives CASSGLAGGPGSYNEQFF.

The chain recombines TRBV27 with TRBJ2-2; 11 bases match TRBD2. This CDR3 has 19 residues. From germline, CDR1 is MNHEY and CDR2 SMNVEV (reference sequence). Trimming cost V 6 bases and J 0 bases; bases outside gene matches: 12. The CDR3 sequence is CASSLQGASGRTNTGELFF. The CDR3 nucleotides read TGTGCCAGCAGCCTACAGGGGGCTAGCGGGAGGACGAACACCGGGGAGCTGTTTTTT.

This clonotype came up many times. The J gene is TRBJ2-7, the V gene TRBV29-1; no reliable D call. Germline values: CDR1 SQVTM, CDR2 ANQGSEA. The CDR3 consists of 13 residues. Trimming removed 4 bases at V and 3 bases at J, with 13 bases between. CDR3: CSVVGLRFYEQYF. The CDR3 DNA sequence: TGCAGCGTTGTTGGGCTGAGGTTCTACGAGCAGTACTTC.

The V call is TRBV6-1, the J call TRBJ2-7, with D maybe TRBD1 (6 bases). The germline V gene encodes CDR1 MNHNS and CDR2 SASEGT. CDR3 size: 14 residues. V lost 6 bases, J lost 9 bases, and 21 bases lay in between. This CDR3 is CASSEWDGQSGQYF. DNA of the CDR3: TGTGCCAGCAGCGAATGGGACGGACAGTCGGGGCAGTACTTC.

This clonotype showed up just a few times. V usage is TRBV6-5 and J usage is TRBJ2-1; D is undetermined. Germline V gene sequence: CDR1 MNHEY, CDR2 SVGAGI. Trimming took 0 bases from V and 10 from J, leaving 10 bases between them. The CDR3 runs 13 residues. CDR3 protein: CASSYSPAGEQFF. For the CDR3, the DNA is TGTGCCAGCAGTTACTCCCCGGCAGGCGAGCAGTTCTTC.

Only a few counts were recorded for this clonotype. This rearrangement joins TRBV24-1 to TRBJ1-5, with D hard to call. From germline, CDR1 is KGHDR and CDR2 SFDVKD. The V and J ends lost 5 bases and 4 bases respectively, with 8 bases between them. The CDR3 has 13 residues. CDR3 sequence (DNA): TGTGCCACCAGTGGACTGACAAATCAGCCCCAGCATTTT. This translates into CATSGLTNQPQHF.

This CDR3 is CASSLGPLDGYTF. CDR3 nucleotides: TGTGCCAGCAGCTTAGGCCCACTAGATGGCTACACCTTC. The chain combines TRBV7-8 with TRBJ1-2; D call uncertain. The length of the CDR3 is 13 residues. The V end was cut by 1 base, the J end by 6 bases, with 9 bases between. Germline V CDR1 and CDR2: SGHVS, FQNEAQ.

This clonotype showed up just a few times. CDR3 sequence (DNA): TGTGCCAGCAGCGTAGTTCACAGCGGGGTCTTGCTATATACGCAGTATTTT. Amino acid sequence: CASSVVHSGVLLYTQYF. V and J are TRBV9 and TRBJ2-3, with 7 bases lining up with TRBD2. From germline, CDR1 is SGDLS and CDR2 YYNGEE. This CDR3 comprises 17 residues. V was pared by 0 bases and J by 7 bases, with 14 bases of the junction left unmatched.

The chain has TRBV20-1 and TRBJ2-7; no definite D call. Germline V gene data show CDR1 as DFQATT and CDR2 as SNEGSKA (reference sequence). The V end lost 4 bases, the J end lost 5 bases, and 6 bases lay between the germline ends. The CDR3 is made up of 10 amino acids. CDR3 region: CSATFHEQYF. The CDR3 DNA reads TGCAGTGCTACCTTCCACGAGCAGTACTTC.

This clonotype was seen repeatedly, ten times or more. CDR3: CASRSSGGEDKNIQYF. The CDR3 DNA reads as TGTGCCAGCAGAAGTAGCGGGGGCGAAGACAAAAACATTCAGTACTTC. The J gene is TRBJ2-4, the V gene TRBV12-3 or TRBV12-4; 9 bases agree with TRBD2. The CDR3 runs 16 residues. With V trimmed by 6 bases and J by 3 bases, 9 bases remained unmatched.

This clonotype was observed a handful of times. The chain links TRBV5-1 to TRBJ2-7; D remains unclear. Trimming took 0 bases from V and 2 from J, leaving 9 bases between them. Germline V gives CDR1 SGHRS, CDR2 YFSETQ. The CDR3 is 14 amino acids. As DNA, the CDR3 is TGCGCCAGCAGCTTGGAACCCGAACCCTACGAGCAGTACTTC. This codes for CASSLEPEPYEQYF.

The chain has TRBV5-1 and TRBJ2-7; tentative D call: TRBD1 (5 bases). CDR1 and CDR2 from the germline V gene are SGHRS and YFSETQ. V lost 0 bases, J lost 2 bases, and 12 bases lay in between. The CDR3 consists of 15 residues. The chain's CDR3 is CASSLARAPTYEQYF. The CDR3 DNA sequence: TGCGCCAGCAGCTTGGCCAGGGCCCCGACCTACGAGCAGTACTTC.

This clonotype was seen repeatedly, ten times or more. The chain is built from TRBV3-1 and TRBJ2-1; the match to TRBD2 covers 13 bases. Germline V gene sequence: CDR1 LGHDT, CDR2 YNNKEL (reference sequence). This CDR3 contains 16 residues. J was trimmed by 8 bases and V by 6 bases; bases with no gene match: 10. This chain's CDR3 is CASRGLAGVVRDEQFF. DNA of the CDR3: TGTGCCAGCAGAGGACTAGCGGGAGTGGTCCGTGATGAGCAGTTCTTC.

In this sample, this clonotype turned up a few times. The chain recombines TRBV20-1 with TRBJ2-1; the match to TRBD2 covers 8 bases. V shed 6 bases and J 4 bases; nucleotides not matched to a gene: 8. The CDR3 totals 14 residues. Looked up from germline, CDR1 is DFQATT and CDR2 is SNEGSKA (reference sequence). The CDR3 region is CSAPGGLGYNEQFF. CDR3 DNA: TGCAGTGCACCGGGGGGACTAGGATACAATGAGCAGTTCTTC.

This clonotype was found a few times. This rearrangement joins TRBV11-2 to TRBJ1-2, with a possible D match to TRBD1 (6 bases). The V end lost 5 bases, the J end lost 3 bases, and 10 bases lay between the germline ends. Germline V gene lookup returns CDR1 SGHAT and CDR2 FQNNGV. This CDR3 has 13 residues. The CDR3 DNA follows: TGTGCCAGCAGCCCACAGGGTTACTATGGCTACACCTTC. It specifies CASSPQGYYGYTF.